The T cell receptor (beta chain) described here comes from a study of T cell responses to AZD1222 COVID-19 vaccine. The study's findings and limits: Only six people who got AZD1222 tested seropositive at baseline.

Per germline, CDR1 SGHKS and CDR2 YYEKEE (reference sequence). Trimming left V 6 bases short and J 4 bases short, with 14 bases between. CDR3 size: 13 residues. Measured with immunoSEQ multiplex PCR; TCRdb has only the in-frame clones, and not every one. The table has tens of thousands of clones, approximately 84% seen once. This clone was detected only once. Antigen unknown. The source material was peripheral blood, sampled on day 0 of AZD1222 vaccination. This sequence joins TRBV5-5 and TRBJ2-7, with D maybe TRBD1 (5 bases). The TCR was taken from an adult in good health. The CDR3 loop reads CASTPLGLYEQYF. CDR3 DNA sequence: TGTGCCAGCACCCCGCTGGGGCTTTACGAGCAGTACTTC.